These T cell receptor beta chains were read from a single sample in a study of T cells after yellow fever vaccination. TCRdb fed the 5' RACE reads into MiXCR, producing one record per CDR3 protein. The sample lists a few hundred thousand distinct CDR3 sequences; around 3.1% were seen once. The material was CD4+ T cells sorted from PBMCs, obtained 10 days after the yellow fever booster vaccination. The receptor source for this set is a man between 18 and 35 years old who received the YFV17D yellow fever vaccine. CDR3s include the opening cysteine and the closing phenylalanine or tryptophan. The D gene is left open where the match is weak. The size entry is marked missing in some rows and otherwise reads once, few, many or a size class.

TRBJ2-1	medium-sized	TRBV7-9	TRBD2	CASSFGTSGDEQFF	TGTGCCAGCAGCTTTGGAACTAGCGGGGACGAGCAGTTCTTC
TRBJ2-1	many	TRBV12-3/TRBV12-4	TRBD2	CASSLWGAGGPGEQFF	TGTGCCAGCAGTTTGTGGGGAGCGGGGGGGCCCGGTGAGCAGTTCTTC
TRBJ2-5	many	TRBV20-1	TRBD2	CSAGLAGGPGLETQYF	TGCAGTGCTGGACTAGCGGGGGGGCCTGGGTTAGAGACCCAGTACTTC
TRBJ2-3	few	TRBV7-6	.	CASSPQLATDTQYF	TGTGCCAGCAGCCCACAGCTAGCGACAGATACGCAGTATTTT
TRBJ2-1	.	TRBV7-2	TRBD2	CASSFQGGRNEQFF	TGTGCCAGCAGCTTTCAGGGCGGGAGGAATGAGCAGTTCTTC
TRBJ1-6	.	TRBV19	TRBD1	CASSHGTDTNSPLHF	TGTGCCAGTAGCCACGGGACAGACACAAATTCACCCCTCCACTTT
TRBJ1-1	many	TRBV4-2	.	CASSQVGGNTEAFF	TGTGCCAGCAGCCAAGTTGGAGGGAACACTGAAGCTTTCTTT
TRBJ1-1	.	TRBV19	.	CASSISDLVTEAFF	TGTGCCAGTAGTATATCGGACCTGGTCACTGAAGCTTTCTTT
TRBJ2-7	.	TRBV27	TRBD2	CASSFDTGGGYEQYF	TGTGCCAGCAGTTTTGACACCGGGGGAGGGTACGAGCAGTACTTC
TRBJ2-1	.	TRBV15	TRBD1	CATSYEDRGRVDEQFF	TGTGCCACCAGCTACGAGGACAGGGGGCGGGTCGATGAGCAGTTCTTC
TRBJ1-6	many	TRBV7-9	TRBD1	CASSRDRVEFSPLHF	TGTGCCAGCAGCCGCGACAGGGTGGAGTTTTCACCCCTCCACTTT
TRBJ2-1	many	TRBV9	TRBD1	CASSAGGHTDNEQFF	TGTGCCAGCAGCGCAGGGGGCCACACCGACAATGAGCAGTTCTTC
TRBJ1-3	few	TRBV6-6	TRBD1	CASSDGTGGSGNTIYF	TGTGCCAGCAGTGACGGGACAGGGGGCTCTGGAAACACCATATATTTT
TRBJ2-1	few	TRBV4-1	TRBD2	CASSQPTSGSSYNEQFF	TGCGCCAGCAGCCAACCCACTAGCGGGAGCTCCTACAATGAGCAGTTCTTC
TRBJ1-2	few	TRBV14	.	CASSQDGDGYTF	TGTGCCAGCAGCCAAGATGGGGACGGCTACACCTTC
TRBJ2-7	many	TRBV6-5	.	CASSRSSTGSYEQYF	TGTGCCAGCAGCCGATCCTCTACAGGGTCCTACGAGCAGTACTTC
TRBJ2-5	many	TRBV20-1	TRBD2	CSAQRGTQETQYF	TGCAGTGCCCAGCGGGGGACACAAGAGACCCAGTACTTC
TRBJ2-2	many	TRBV24-1	.	CATSDLDRASGELFF	TGTGCCACCAGTGATTTAGACAGAGCGTCCGGGGAGCTGTTTTTT
TRBJ2-3	many	TRBV7-2	.	CASSLPSAYTDTQYF	TGTGCCAGCAGCTTACCGTCCGCGTACACAGATACGCAGTATTTT
TRBJ2-5	few	TRBV20-1	.	CSARDRTVQETQYF	TGCAGTGCTAGAGATCGCACCGTTCAGGAGACCCAGTACTTC
TRBJ1-6	.	TRBV12-3/TRBV12-4	.	CASSLEQYYSPLHF	TGTGCCAGCAGTTTGGAACAGTATTATTCACCCCTCCACTTT